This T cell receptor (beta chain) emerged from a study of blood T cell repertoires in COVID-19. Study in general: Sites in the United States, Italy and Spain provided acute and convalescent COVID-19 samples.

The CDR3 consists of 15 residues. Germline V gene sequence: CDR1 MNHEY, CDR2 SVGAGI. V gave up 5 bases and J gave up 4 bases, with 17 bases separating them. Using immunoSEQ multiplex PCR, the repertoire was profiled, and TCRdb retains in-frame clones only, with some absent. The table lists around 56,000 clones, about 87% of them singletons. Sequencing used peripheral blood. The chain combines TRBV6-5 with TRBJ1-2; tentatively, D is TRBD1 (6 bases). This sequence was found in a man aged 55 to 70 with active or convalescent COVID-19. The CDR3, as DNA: TGTGCCAGCAGTCCAAGGGGAAGGGGGACCTATGGCTACACCTTC. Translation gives CASSPRGRGTYGYTF.